This T cell receptor beta chain was captured in a study of blood T cell repertoires in COVID-19. Original data processing: Nucleated cell counts were estimated from reference gene primer amplification. The table came from immunoSEQ multiplex PCR; TCRdb's copy has only in-frame clones and leaves some out. V and J calls and clone size are given by that table; D and trimming were obtained from the DNA. The sample holds hundreds of thousands of clones, approximately 89% seen once. Germline V gene lookup returns CDR1 SGHRS and CDR2 YFSETQ. CDR3 size: 13 residues. The V and J ends lost 4 bases and 6 bases, in that order; junction bases with no gene match: 4.

The chain has TRBV5-1 and TRBJ2-3, with 8 bases lining up with TRBD1. This sequence originates from a woman between 45 and 60 years old who had been exposed to COVID-19. The specimen was PBMCs or T cells enriched from blood (not recorded which). The CDR3 DNA follows: TGCGCCAGCAGCGACAGGACAGGGGATACGCAGTATTTT. This gives the protein CASSDRTGDTQYF.